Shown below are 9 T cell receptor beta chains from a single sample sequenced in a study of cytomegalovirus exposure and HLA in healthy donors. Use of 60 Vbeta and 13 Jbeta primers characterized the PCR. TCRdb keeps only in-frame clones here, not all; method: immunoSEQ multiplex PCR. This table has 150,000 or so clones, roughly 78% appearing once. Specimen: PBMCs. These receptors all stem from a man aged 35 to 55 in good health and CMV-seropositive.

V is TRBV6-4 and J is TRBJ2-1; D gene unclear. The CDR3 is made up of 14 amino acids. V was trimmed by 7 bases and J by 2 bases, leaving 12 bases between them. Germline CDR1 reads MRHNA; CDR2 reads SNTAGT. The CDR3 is CASNGEDTYNEQFF. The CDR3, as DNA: TGTGCCAGCAACGGAGAGGATACCTACAATGAGCAGTTCTTC.

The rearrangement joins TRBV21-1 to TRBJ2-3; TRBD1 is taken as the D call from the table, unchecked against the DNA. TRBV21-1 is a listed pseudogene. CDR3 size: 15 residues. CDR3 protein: CASSKEGESTDTQYF. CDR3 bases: TGTGCCAGCAGCAAAGAAGGGGAAAGCACAGATACGCAGTATTTT.

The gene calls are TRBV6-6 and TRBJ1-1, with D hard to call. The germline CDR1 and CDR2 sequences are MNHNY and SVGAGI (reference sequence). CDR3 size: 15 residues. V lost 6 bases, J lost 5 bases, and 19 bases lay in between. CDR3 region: CASSRGPAGETEAFF. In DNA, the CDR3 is TGTGCCAGCAGCCGCGGGCCAGCCGGGGAAACTGAAGCTTTCTTT.

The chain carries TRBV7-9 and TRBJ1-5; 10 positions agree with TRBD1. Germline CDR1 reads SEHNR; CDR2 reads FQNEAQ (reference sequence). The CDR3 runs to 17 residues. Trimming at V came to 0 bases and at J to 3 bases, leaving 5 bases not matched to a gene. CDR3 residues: CASSLALGQGSNQPQHF. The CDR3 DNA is TGTGCCAGCAGCTTAGCTTTGGGACAGGGGTCCAATCAGCCCCAGCATTTT.

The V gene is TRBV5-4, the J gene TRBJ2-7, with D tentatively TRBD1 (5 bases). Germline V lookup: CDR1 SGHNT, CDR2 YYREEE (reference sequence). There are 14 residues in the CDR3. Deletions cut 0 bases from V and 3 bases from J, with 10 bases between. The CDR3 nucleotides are TGTGCCAGCAGCTTGGCGGACACCAACTACGAGCAGTACTTC. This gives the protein CASSLADTNYEQYF. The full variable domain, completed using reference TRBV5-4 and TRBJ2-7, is ETGVTQSPTHLIKTRGQQVTLRCSSQSGHNTVSWYQQALGQGPQFIFQYYREEENGRGNFPPRFSGLQFPNYSSELNVNALELDDSALYLCASSLADTNYEQYFGPGTRLTVT.

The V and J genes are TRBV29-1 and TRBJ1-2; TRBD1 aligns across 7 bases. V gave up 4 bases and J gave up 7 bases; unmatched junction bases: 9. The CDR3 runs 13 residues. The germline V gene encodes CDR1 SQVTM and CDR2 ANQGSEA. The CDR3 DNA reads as TGCAGCGTTGTCCCCCCGACAGGGTCTGGCTACACCTTC. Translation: CSVVPPTGSGYTF.

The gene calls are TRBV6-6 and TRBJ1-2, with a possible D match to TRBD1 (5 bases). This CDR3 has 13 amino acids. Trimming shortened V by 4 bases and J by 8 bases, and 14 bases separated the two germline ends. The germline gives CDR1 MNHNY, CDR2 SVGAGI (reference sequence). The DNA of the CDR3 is TGTGCCAGCAGTTCACAGGTAGCTTGGGGCTACACCTTC. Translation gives CASSSQVAWGYTF.

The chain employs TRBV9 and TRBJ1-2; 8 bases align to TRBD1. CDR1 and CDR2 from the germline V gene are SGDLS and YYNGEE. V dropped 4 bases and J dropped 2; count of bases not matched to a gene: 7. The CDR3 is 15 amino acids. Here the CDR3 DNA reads TGTGCCAGCAGCTCCCGGACAGGGTGGAACTATGGCTACACCTTC. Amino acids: CASSSRTGWNYGYTF.

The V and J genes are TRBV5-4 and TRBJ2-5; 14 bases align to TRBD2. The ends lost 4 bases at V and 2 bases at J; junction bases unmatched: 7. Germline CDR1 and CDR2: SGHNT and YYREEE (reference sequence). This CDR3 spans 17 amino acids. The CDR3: CASSQGGLAGAQETQYF. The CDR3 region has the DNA TGTGCCAGCAGCCAGGGGGGACTAGCGGGGGCTCAAGAGACCCAGTACTTC.